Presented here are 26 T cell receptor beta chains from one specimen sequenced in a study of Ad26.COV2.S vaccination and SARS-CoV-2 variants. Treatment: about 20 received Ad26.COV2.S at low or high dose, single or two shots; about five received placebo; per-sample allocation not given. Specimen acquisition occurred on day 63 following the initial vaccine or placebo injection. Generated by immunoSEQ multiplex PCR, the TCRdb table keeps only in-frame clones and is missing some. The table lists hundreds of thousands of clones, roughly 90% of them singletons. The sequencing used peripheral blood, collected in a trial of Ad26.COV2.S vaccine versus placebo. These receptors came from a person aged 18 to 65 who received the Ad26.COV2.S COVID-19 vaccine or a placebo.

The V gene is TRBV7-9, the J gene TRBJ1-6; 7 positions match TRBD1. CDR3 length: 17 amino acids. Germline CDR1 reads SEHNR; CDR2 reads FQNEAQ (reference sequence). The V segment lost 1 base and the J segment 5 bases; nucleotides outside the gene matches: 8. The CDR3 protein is CASSLDLRGPNNSPLHF. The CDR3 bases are TGTGCCAGCAGCTTAGATTTAAGGGGGCCAAATAATTCACCCCTCCACTTT.

DNA for the CDR3: TGTGCCAGCAGTTTATTGTACAGTCCCCTAAGAAATCAGCCCCAGCATTTT. It encodes CASSLLYSPLRNQPQHF. The chain couples TRBV27 to TRBJ1-5, with D uncertain. The CDR3 sequence is 17 residues long. Trimming stripped 1 base from V and 4 bases from J, with 17 bases between. The germline V gene has CDR1 MNHEY and CDR2 SMNVEV (reference sequence).

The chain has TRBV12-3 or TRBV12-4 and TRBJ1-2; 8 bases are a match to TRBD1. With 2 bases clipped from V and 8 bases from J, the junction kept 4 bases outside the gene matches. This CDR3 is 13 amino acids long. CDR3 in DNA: TGTGCCAGCAGTTTAAAGACAGGGGAGGGCTACACCTTC. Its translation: CASSLKTGEGYTF.

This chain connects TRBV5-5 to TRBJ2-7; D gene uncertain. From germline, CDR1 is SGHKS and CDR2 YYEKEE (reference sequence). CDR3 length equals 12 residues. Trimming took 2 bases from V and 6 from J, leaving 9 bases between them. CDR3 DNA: TGTGCCAGCAGCTTTGAATCAGGCGAGCAGTACTTC. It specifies CASSFESGEQYF.

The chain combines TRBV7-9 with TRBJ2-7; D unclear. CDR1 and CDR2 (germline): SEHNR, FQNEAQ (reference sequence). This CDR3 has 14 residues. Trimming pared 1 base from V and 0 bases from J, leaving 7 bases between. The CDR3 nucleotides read TGTGCCAGCAGCTTAGACCCCAGCTCCTACGAGCAGTACTTC. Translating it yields CASSLDPSSYEQYF.

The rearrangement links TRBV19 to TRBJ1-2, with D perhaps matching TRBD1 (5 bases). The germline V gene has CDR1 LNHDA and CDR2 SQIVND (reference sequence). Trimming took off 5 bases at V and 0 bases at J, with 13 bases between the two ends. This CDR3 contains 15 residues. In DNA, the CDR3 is TGTGCCAGTAGTCCCACAGGATACTCTAACTATGGCTACACCTTC. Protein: CASSPTGYSNYGYTF.

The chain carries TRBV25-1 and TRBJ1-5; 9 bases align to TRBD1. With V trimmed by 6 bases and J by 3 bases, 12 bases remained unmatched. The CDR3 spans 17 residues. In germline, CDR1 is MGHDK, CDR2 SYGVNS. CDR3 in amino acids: CASRNEGGQGTNQPQHF. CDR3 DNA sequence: TGTGCCAGCAGGAACGAAGGGGGACAGGGTACCAATCAGCCCCAGCATTTT.

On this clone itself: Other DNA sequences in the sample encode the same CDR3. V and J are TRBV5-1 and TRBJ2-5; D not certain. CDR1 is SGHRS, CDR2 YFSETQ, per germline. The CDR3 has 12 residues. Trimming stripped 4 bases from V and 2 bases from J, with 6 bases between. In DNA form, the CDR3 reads TGCGCCAGCAGCCTAGATCAAGAGACCCAGTACTTC. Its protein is CASSLDQETQYF.

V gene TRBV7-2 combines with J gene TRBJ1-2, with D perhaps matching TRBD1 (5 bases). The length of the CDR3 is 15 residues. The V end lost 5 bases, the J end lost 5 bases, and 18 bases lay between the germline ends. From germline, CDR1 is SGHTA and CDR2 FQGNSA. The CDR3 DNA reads TGTGCCAGCAGCCCAACTTCTCCGGGGGATTATGGCTACACCTTC. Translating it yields CASSPTSPGDYGYTF.

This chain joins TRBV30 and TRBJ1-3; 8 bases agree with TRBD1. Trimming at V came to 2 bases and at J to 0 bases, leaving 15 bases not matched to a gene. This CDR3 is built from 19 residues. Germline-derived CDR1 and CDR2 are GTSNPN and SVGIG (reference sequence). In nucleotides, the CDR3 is TGTGCCTGGAGTCCAGGACAGGGTAAACGGGGACCCTCTGGAAACACCATATATTTT. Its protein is CAWSPGQGKRGPSGNTIYF. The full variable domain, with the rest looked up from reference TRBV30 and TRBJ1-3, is SQTIHQWPATLVQPVGSPLSLECTVEGTSNPNLYWYRQAAGRGLQLLFYSVGIGQISSEVPQNLSASRPQDRQFILSSKKLLLSDSGFYLCAWSPGQGKRGPSGNTIYFGEGSWLTVV.

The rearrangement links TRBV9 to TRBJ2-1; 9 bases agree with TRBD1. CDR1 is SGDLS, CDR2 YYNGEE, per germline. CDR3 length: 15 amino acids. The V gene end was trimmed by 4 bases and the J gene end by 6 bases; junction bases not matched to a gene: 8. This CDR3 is CASSPRTGAVNEQFF. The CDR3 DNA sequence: TGTGCCAGCAGCCCCCGGACAGGGGCTGTCAATGAGCAGTTCTTC.

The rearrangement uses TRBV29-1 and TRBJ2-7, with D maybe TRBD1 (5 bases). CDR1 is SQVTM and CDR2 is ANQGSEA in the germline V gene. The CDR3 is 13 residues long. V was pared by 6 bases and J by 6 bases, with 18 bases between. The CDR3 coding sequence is TGCAGCGTGAGCGCGAGTGGGGCATCCGAGCAGTACTTC. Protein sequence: CSVSASGASEQYF.

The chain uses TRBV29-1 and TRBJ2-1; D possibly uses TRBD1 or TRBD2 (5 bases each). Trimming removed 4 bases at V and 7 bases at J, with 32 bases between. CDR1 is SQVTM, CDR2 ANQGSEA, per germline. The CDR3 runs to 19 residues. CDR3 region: CSVVYRGSGGTSFKNEQFF. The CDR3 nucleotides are TGCAGCGTTGTCTATCGGGGTTCTGGGGGTACGTCGTTTAAAAATGAGCAGTTCTTC.

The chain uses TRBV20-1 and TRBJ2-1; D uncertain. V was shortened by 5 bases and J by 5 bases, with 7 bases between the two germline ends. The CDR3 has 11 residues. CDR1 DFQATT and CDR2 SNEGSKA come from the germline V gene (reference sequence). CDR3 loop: CSAPGNNEQFF. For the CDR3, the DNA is TGCAGTGCTCCAGGAAACAATGAGCAGTTCTTC.

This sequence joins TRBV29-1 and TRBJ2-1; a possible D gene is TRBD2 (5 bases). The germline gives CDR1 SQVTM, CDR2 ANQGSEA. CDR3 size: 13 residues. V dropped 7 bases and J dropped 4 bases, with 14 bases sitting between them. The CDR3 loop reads CSARHRGYNEQFF. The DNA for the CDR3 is TGCAGCGCCCGACACCGCGGGTACAATGAGCAGTTCTTC.

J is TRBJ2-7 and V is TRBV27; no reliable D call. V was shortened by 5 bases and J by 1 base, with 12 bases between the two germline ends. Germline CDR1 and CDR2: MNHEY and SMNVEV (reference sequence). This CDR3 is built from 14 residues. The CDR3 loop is CASSPLGFSYEQYF. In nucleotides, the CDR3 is TGTGCCAGCAGTCCATTGGGATTTTCCTACGAGCAGTACTTC.

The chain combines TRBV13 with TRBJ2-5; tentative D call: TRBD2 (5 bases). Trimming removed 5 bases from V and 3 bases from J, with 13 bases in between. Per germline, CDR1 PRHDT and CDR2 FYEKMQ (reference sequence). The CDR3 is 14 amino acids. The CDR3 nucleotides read TGTGCCAGCAGCAAGGCGGGTGGCAAAGAGACCCAGTACTTC. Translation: CASSKAGGKETQYF.

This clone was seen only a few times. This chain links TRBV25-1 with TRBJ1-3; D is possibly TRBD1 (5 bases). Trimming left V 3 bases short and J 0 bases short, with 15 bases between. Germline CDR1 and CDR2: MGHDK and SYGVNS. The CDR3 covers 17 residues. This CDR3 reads CASSDQTPDSSGNTIYF. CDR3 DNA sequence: TGTGCCAGCAGTGACCAAACCCCCGACAGCTCTGGAAACACCATATATTTT.

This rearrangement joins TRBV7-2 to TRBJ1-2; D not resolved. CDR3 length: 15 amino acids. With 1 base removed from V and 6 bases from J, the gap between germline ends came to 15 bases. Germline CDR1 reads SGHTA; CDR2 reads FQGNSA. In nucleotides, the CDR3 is TGTGCCAGCAGCTTAGTCCCGTCGGGTGCTAATGGCTACACCTTC. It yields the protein CASSLVPSGANGYTF.

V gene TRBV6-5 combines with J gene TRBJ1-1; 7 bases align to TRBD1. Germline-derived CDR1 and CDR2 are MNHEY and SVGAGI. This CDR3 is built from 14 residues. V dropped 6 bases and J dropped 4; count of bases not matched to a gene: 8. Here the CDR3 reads CASSSTSGGTEAFF. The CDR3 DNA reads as TGTGCCAGCAGCTCCACATCAGGGGGCACTGAAGCTTTCTTT.

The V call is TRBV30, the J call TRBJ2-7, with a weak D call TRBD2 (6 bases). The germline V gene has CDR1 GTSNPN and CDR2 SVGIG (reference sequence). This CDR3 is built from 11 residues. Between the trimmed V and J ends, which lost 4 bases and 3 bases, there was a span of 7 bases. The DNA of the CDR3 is TGTGCCTGGACGACTAGCTACGAGCAGTACTTC. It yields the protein CAWTTSYEQYF.

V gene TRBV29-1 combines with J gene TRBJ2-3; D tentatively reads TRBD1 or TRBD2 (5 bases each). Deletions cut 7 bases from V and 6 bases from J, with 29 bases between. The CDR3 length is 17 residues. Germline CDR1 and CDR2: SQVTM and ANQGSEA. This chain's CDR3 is CSAAFFNPGTFADTQYF. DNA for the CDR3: TGCAGCGCCGCATTTTTTAATCCCGGGACGTTTGCGGATACGCAGTATTTT.

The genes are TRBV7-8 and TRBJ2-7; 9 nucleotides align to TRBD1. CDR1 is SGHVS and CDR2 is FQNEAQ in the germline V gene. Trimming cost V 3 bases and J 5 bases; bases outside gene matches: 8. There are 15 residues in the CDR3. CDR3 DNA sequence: TGTGCCAGCAGCTTCACCGGGACAGGGACCCACGAGCAGTACTTC. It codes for CASSFTGTGTHEQYF.

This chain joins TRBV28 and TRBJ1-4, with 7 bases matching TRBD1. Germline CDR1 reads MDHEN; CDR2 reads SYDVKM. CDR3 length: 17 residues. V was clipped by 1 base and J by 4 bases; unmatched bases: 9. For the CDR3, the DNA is TGTGCCAGCAGTTTATCCCGACAGGGACTGGGTAATGAAAAACTGTTTTTT. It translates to CASSLSRQGLGNEKLFF.

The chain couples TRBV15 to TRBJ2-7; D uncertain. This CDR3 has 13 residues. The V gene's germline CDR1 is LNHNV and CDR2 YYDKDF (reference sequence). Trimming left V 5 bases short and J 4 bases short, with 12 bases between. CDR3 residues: CATSLGLEYEQYF. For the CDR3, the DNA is TGTGCCACCAGCCTCGGGTTAGAATACGAGCAGTACTTC.

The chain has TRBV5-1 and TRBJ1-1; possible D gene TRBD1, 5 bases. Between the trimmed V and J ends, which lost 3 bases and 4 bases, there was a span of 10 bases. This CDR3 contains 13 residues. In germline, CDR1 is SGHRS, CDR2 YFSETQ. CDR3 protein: CASSSQGGTEAFF. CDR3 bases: TGCGCCAGCAGCTCCCAGGGAGGCACTGAAGCTTTCTTT.